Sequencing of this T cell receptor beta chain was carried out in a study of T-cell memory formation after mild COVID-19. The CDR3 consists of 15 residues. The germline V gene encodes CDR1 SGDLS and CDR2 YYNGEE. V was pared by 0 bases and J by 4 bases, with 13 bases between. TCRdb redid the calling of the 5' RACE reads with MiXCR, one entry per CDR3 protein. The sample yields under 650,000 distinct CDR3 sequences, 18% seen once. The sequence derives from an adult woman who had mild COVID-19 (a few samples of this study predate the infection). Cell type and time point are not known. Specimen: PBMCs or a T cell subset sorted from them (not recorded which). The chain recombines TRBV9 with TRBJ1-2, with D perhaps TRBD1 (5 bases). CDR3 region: CASSVDPGTAYGYTF. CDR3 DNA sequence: TGTGCCAGCAGCGTAGACCCAGGGACTGCCTATGGCTACACCTTC.